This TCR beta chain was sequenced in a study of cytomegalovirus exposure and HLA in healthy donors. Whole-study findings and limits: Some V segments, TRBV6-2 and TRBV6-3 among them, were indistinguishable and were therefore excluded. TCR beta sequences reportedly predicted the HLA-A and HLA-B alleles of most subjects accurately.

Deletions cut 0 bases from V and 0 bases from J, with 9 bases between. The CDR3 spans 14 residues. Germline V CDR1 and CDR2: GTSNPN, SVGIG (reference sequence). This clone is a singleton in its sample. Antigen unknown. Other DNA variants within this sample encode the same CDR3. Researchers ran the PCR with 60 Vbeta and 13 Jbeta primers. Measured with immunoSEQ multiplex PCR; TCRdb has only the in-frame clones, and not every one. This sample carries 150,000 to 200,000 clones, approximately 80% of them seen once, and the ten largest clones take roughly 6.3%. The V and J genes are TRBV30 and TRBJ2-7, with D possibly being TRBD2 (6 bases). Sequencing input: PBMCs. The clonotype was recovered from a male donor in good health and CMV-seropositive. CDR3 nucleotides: TGTGCCTGGAGTGTCGGAGGGAGCTCCTACGAGCAGTACTTC. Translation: CAWSVGGSSYEQYF.